One and the same sample provided the 6 T cell receptor beta chains below, sequenced in a study of blood T cell repertoires in COVID-19 (TCRdb year 2020). The library was built by means of the immunoSEQ multiplex PCR assay. TCRdb limited this immuneACCESS table to in-frame rearrangements with V and J called. A share of clones is missing; checked studies link under half to unresolved V genes, and the rest is unexplained. The sample table lists around 200,000 clones, about 85% of them with a count of one. The top ten clones comprise about 5% of the sample. The specimen was peripheral blood. These receptors were obtained from a woman older than 75 with acute or convalescent COVID-19.

This clone has more than one count but fewer than ten. V usage is TRBV27 and J usage is TRBJ1-2; no definite D call. Trimming shortened V by 6 bases and J by 4 bases, and 6 bases separated the two germline ends. Germline CDR1 MNHEY, CDR2 SMNVEV (reference sequence). The CDR3 has 11 residues. CDR3 coding DNA: TGTGCCAGCAGCGCAGGCTATGGCTACACCTTC. It encodes CASSAGYGYTF.

The genes are TRBV5-1 and TRBJ2-5; D is possibly TRBD2 (6 bases). V lost 0 bases and J 5 bases, leaving 14 bases between the germline ends. CDR1 is SGHRS and CDR2 is YFSETQ in the germline V gene. The CDR3 is 15 residues long. DNA of the CDR3: TGCGCCAGCAGCTTGGATGGAGGGGTCTGGGAGACCCAGTACTTC. Translation: CASSLDGGVWETQYF. Supplemented by reference TRBV5-1 and TRBJ2-5, the full variable domain reads KAGVTQTPRYLIKTRGQQVTLSCSPISGHRSVSWYQQTPGQGLQFLFEYFSETQRNKGNFPGRFSGRQFSNSRSEMNVSTLELGDSALYLCASSLDGGVWETQYFGPGTRLLVL.

This rearrangement joins TRBV12-5 to TRBJ2-1, with 7 nucleotides matching TRBD2. The junction had 2 bases not matched to a gene; V was cut back by 2 bases and J by 10 bases. The CDR3 is made up of 12 amino acids. CDR1 is LGHNT and CDR2 is FRNRAP in the germline V gene. CDR3 region: CASGLISGEQFF. CDR3 bases: TGTGCTAGTGGTTTGATTAGCGGGGAGCAGTTCTTC.

The V call is TRBV7-2, the J call TRBJ1-1; TRBD1 matches at 7 bases. The CDR3 consists of 15 residues. Germline lookup yields CDR1 SGHTA and CDR2 FQGNSA. V shed 7 bases, J shed 1 base, and the junction held 9 bases outside the gene matches. The CDR3 reads CASTPGGTGNTEAFF. The CDR3 nucleotides are TGTGCCAGCACCCCAGGGGGGACGGGGAACACTGAAGCTTTCTTT. The full variable domain, rest sourced from reference TRBV7-2 and TRBJ1-1, is GAGVSQSPSNKVTEKGKDVELRCDPISGHTALYWYRQSLGQGLEFLIYFQGNSAPDKSGLPSDRFSAERTGGSVSTLTIQRTQQEDSAVYLCASTPGGTGNTEAFFGQGTRLTVV.

V gene TRBV28 combines with J gene TRBJ2-1, with 9 bases lining up with TRBD1. Trimming removed 6 bases from V and 8 bases from J; junction bases left unmatched: 11. The CDR3 extends over 15 amino acids. Per the germline V gene, CDR1 is MDHEN and CDR2 is SYDVKM. CDR3 in amino acids: CASSGGQGGKDEQFF. In DNA, the CDR3 is TGTGCCAGCAGCGGGGGACAGGGAGGGAAAGATGAGCAGTTCTTC.

The genes are TRBV11-2 and TRBJ1-4; 8 nucleotides line up with TRBD1. Trimming cost V 6 bases and J 8 bases; bases outside gene matches: 14. The V gene's germline CDR1 is SGHAT and CDR2 FQNNGV. This CDR3 has 16 residues. In nucleotides, the CDR3 is TGTGCCAGCAGGCGGGCAGGGGGCGGTGGGGTCGAAAAACTGTTTTTT. Translating it yields CASRRAGGGGVEKLFF.